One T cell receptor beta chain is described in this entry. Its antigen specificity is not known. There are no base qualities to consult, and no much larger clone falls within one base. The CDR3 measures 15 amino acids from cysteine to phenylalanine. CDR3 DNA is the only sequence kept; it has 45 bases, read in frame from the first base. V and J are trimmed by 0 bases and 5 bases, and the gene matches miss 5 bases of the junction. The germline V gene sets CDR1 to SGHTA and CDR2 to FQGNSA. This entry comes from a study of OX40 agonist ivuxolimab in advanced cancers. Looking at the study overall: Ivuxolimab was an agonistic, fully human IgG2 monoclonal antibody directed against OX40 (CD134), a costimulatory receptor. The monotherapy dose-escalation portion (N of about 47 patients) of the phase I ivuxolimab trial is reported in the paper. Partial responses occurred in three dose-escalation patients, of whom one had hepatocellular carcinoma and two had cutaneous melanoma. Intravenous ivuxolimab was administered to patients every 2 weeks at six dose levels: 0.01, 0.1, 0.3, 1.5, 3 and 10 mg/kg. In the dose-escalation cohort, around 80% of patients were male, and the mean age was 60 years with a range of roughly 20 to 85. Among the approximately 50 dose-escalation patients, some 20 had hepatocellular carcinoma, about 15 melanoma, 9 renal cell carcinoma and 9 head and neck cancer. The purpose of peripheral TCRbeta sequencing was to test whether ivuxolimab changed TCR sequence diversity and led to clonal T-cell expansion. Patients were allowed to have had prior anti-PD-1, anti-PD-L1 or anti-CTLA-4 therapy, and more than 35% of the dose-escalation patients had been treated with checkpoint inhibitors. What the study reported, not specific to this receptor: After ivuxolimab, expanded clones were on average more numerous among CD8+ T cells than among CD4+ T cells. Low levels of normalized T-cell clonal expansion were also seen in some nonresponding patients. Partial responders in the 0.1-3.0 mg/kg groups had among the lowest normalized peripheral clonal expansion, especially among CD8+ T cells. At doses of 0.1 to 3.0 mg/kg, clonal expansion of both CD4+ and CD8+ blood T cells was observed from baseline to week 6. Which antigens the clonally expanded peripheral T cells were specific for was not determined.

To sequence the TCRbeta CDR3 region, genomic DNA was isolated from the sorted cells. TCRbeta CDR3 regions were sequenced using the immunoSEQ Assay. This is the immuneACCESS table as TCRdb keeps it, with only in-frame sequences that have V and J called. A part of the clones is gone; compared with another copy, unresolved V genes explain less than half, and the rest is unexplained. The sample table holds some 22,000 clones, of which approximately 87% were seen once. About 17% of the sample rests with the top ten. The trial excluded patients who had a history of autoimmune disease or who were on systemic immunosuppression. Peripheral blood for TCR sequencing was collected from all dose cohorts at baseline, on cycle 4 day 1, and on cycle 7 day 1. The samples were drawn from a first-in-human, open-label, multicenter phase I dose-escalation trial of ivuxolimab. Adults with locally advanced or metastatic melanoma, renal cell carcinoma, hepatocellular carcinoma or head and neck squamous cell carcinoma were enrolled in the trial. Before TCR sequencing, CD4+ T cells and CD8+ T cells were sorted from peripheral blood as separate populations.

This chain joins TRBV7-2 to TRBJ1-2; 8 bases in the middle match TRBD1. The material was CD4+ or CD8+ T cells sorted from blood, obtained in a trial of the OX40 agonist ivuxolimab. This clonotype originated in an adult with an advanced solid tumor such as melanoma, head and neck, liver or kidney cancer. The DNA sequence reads TGTGCCAGCAGCTTAGCTCCGGGACAGGTATATGGCTACACCTTC. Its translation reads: CASSLAPGQVYGYTF.